The present TCR beta chain was sequenced within a study of T cells in Graves' hyperthyroidism and ophthalmopathy. Study conclusions and caveats: Ophthalmopathy and stable hyperthyroidism were told apart by a 13 V-J model.

Amplified TCR beta CDR3 regions came from RNA transcripts. HTBI primers drove first-round RT-PCR of the TCR CDR3. TCRdb reprocessed the multiplex PCR reads via MiXCR and lists one record per CDR3 protein. Of fewer than 250,000 distinct CDR3 sequences listed, over 15% are singletons. CDR1 ENHRY and CDR2 SYGVKD come from the germline V gene. With 3 bases removed from V and 10 bases from J, the gap between germline ends came to 13 bases. CDR3 length: 13 residues. Fresh peripheral blood, about 9.3 ml, yielded the PBMCs. The sample holds a few counts of this clonotype. Its target is not known. Sequenced: blood. The receptor was derived from a man aged 45-65 years with Graves' hyperthyroidism. The chain links TRBV10-3 to TRBJ1-5; D might be TRBD1 (5 bases). The CDR3 reads CAISELKGSPQHF. In nucleotides, the CDR3 is TGTGCCATCAGTGAATTGAAGGGGAGCCCCCAGCATTTT.